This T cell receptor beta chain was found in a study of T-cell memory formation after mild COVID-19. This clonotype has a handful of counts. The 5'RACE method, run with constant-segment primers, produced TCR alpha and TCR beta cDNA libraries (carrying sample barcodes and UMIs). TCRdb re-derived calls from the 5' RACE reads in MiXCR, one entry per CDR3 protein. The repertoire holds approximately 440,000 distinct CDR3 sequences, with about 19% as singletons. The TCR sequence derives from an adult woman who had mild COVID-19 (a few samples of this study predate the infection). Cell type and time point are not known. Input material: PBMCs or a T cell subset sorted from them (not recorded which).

This CDR3 is CASNSGTPAYEQYF. CDR3 DNA sequence: TGTGCCAGCAATTCCGGGACTCCGGCCTACGAGCAGTACTTC. The chain couples TRBV2 to TRBJ2-7, with D perhaps TRBD2 (6 bases). The CDR3 is made up of 14 amino acids. Trimming shortened V by 7 bases and J by 2 bases, and 15 bases separated the two germline ends. Germline loops: CDR1 SNHLY, CDR2 FYNNEI.